This T cell receptor (beta chain) was sequenced during a study of CD8+ T cells in alopecia areata. The authors extracted RNA and reverse transcribed it into cDNA as the sequencing template. Produced via immunoSEQ multiplex PCR; TCRdb's table is partial and in-frame only. The sample carries approximately 82,000 clones, about 53% recorded once. Starting from PBMCs, sorting isolated CD4+ and CD8+ T cells. Of note for this clone: Its antigen is unidentified.

CDR3 length equals 16 residues. V shed 4 bases and J 3 bases; nucleotides not matched to a gene: 11. The V gene's germline CDR1 is SEHNR and CDR2 FQNEAQ (reference sequence). Findings of the study overall: Among the cells sequenced in scalp samples are also the resident alphabeta T cells of normal skin.

The sample taken for sequencing was NKG2D-high CD8+ T cells sorted from blood. The chain carries TRBV7-9 and TRBJ1-2; 7 bases are a match to TRBD1. The clonotype was recovered from a human donor with alopecia areata. The CDR3 spells CASSSLRDSSDYGYTF. CDR3 DNA sequence: TGTGCCAGCAGCTCGCTTCGGGACAGCTCCGACTATGGCTACACCTTC.